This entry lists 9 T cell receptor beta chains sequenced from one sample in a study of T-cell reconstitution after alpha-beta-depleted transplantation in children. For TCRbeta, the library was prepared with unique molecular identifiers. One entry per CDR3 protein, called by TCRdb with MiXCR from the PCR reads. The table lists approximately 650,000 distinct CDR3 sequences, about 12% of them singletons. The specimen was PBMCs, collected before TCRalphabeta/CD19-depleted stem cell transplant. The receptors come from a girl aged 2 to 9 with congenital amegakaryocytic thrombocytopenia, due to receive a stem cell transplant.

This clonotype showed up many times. The CDR3 DNA reads TGCAGTGCTAATCTGGGAAACACCGGGGAGCTGTTTTTT. As protein: CSANLGNTGELFF. The rearrangement links TRBV20-1 to TRBJ2-2, with unresolved D. With 4 bases removed from V and 2 bases from J, the gap between germline ends came to 8 bases. CDR3 length equals 13 residues. The germline V gene has CDR1 DFQATT and CDR2 SNEGSKA (reference sequence).

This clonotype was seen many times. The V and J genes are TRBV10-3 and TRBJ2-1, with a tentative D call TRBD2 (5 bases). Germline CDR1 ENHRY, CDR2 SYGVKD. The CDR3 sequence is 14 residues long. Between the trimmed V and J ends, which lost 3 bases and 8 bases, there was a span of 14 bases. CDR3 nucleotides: TGTGCCATCAGTGAAAGGGAGTCGGAATATGAGCAGTTCTTC. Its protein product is CAISERESEYEQFF.

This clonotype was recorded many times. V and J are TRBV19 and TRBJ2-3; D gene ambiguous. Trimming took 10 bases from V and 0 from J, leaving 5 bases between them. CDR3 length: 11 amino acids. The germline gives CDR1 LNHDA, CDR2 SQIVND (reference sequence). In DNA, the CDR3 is TGTGCCACCGGGAGCACAGATACGCAGTATTTT. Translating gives CATGSTDTQYF.

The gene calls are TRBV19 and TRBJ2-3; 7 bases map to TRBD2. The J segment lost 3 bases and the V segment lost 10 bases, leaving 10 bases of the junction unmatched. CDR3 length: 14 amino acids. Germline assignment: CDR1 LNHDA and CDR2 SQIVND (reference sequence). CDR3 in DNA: TGTGCCACCGCAACGCGGGAGCTGACAGATACGCAGTATTTT. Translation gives CATATRELTDTQYF.

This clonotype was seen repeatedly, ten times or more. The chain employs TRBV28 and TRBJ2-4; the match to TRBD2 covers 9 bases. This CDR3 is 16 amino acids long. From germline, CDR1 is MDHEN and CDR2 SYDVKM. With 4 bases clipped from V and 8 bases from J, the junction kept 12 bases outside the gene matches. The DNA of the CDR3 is TGTGCCAGCAGTTATGGGACTAGCACATTTTGGGACATTCAGTACTTC. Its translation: CASSYGTSTFWDIQYF.

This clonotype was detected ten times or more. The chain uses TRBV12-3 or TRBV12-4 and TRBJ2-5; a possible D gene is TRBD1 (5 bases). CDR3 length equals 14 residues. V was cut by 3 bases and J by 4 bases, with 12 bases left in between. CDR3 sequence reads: CASSFTAGIETQYF. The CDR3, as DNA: TGTGCCAGCAGTTTTACGGCAGGGATAGAGACCCAGTACTTC.

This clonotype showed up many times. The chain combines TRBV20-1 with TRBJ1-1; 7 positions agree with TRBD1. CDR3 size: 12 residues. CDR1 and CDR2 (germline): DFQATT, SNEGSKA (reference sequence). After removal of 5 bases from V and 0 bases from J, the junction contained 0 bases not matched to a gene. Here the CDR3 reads CSAGQVNTEAFF. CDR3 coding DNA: TGCAGTGCTGGACAGGTGAACACTGAAGCTTTCTTT.

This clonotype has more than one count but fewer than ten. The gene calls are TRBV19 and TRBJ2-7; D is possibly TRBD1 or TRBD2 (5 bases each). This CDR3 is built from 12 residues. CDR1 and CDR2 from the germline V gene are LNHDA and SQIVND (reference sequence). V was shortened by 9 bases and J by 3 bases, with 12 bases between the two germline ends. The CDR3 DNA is TGTGCCAGGGTCTTGGGGGACTACGAGCAGTACTTC. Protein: CARVLGDYEQYF. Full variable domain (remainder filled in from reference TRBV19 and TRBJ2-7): DGGITQSPKYLFRKEGQNVTLSCEQNLNHDAMYWYRQDPGQGLRLIYYSQIVNDFQKGDIAEGYSVSREKKESFPLTVTSAQKNPTAFYLCARVLGDYEQYFGPGTRLTVT.

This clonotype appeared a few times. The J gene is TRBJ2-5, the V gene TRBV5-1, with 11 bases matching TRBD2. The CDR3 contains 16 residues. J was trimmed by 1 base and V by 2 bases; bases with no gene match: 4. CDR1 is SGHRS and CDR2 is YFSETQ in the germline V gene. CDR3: CASSFPGLAGQETQYF. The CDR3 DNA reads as TGCGCCAGCAGCTTCCCCGGACTAGCGGGCCAAGAGACCCAGTACTTC.